The rows below give T cell receptor beta chains drawn from one sample of a study of blood T cell repertoires in COVID-19. The repertoire was sequenced with immunoSEQ multiplex PCR; TCRdb's copy has only in-frame clones and lacks some. The profile shows hundreds of thousands of clones, approximately 86% of them singletons. Material: PBMCs or T cells enriched from blood (not recorded which). The receptor source for this set is a woman aged 50 to 60 who had recovered from COVID-19. The CDR3 runs from the conserved cysteine through the conserved F or W. A D gene is named only where the DNA matches it firmly. Rows give clone size only sometimes, using once, few, many, or a class for an expanded clone.

j_gene: TRBJ2-7
d_gene: NA
v_gene: TRBV28
abundance: NA
CDR3nt: TGTGCCAGCAGTTTAACGAGGGCGTCCCACGAGCAGTACTTC
CDR3aa: CASSLTRASHEQYF

j_gene: TRBJ2-5
d_gene: NA
v_gene: TRBV28
abundance: NA
CDR3nt: TGTGCCAGCTGTTACACCCTGCCAGAGACCCAGTACTTC
CDR3aa: CASCYTLPETQYF

j_gene: TRBJ2-2
d_gene: TRBD2
v_gene: TRBV18
abundance: NA
CDR3nt: TGTGCCAGCTCACCGGTACTAGGGAGGGCCGCCGGGGAGCTGTTTTTT
CDR3aa: CASSPVLGRAAGELFF

j_gene: TRBJ1-2
d_gene: TRBD1
v_gene: TRBV4-1
abundance: NA
CDR3nt: TGCGCCAGCAGCCCGACAGGGTTCGGGGGCTACACCTTC
CDR3aa: CASSPTGFGGYTF

j_gene: TRBJ1-6
d_gene: NA
v_gene: TRBV25-1
abundance: few
CDR3nt: TGTGCCAGCACTTACAGGGAGACTTCACCCCTCCACTTT
CDR3aa: CASTYRETSPLHF

j_gene: TRBJ2-6
d_gene: TRBD2
v_gene: TRBV3-1/TRBV3-2
abundance: NA
CDR3nt: TGTGCCAGCAGCCCCGAGGTTGCTAGCGGATACTCTGGGGCCAACGTCCTGACTTTC
CDR3aa: CASSPEVASGYSGANVLTF

j_gene: TRBJ2-5
d_gene: NA
v_gene: TRBV3-1/TRBV3-2
abundance: NA
CDR3nt: TGTGCCAGCAGCCAAGCGGGACTTAAAGAGACCCAGTACTTC
CDR3aa: CASSQAGLKETQYF

j_gene: TRBJ1-2
d_gene: NA
v_gene: TRBV7-9
abundance: NA
CDR3nt: TGTGCCAGCAGCAACCGGGAACATGGCTACACCTTC
CDR3aa: CASSNREHGYTF

j_gene: TRBJ2-1
d_gene: TRBD2
v_gene: TRBV9
abundance: NA
CDR3nt: TGTGCCAGCAGCGTAGGGTTAGCGGGAGTACCGTCCTACAATGAGCAGTTCTTC
CDR3aa: CASSVGLAGVPSYNEQFF

j_gene: TRBJ1-5
d_gene: NA
v_gene: TRBV24-1
abundance: NA
CDR3nt: TGTGCCACCAGTGACGGCGGAGACCAGCCCCAGCATTTT
CDR3aa: CATSDGGDQPQHF

j_gene: TRBJ2-2
d_gene: TRBD2
v_gene: TRBV6-1
abundance: once
CDR3nt: TGTGCCAGCAGTGAACTAGCGGGCGGATTCACCGGGGAGCTGTTTTTT
CDR3aa: CASSELAGGFTGELFF

j_gene: TRBJ1-5
d_gene: NA
v_gene: TRBV4-1
abundance: once
CDR3nt: TGCGCCAGCAGCCCGCCCCTCGGGGGTCAGCCCCAGCATTTT
CDR3aa: CASSPPLGGQPQHF

j_gene: TRBJ2-1
d_gene: TRBD1
v_gene: TRBV7-2
abundance: NA
CDR3nt: TGTGCCAGCAGCTTTGGGACAGGGGTTACGAATGAGCAGTTCTTC
CDR3aa: CASSFGTGVTNEQFF

j_gene: TRBJ1-1
d_gene: TRBD1
v_gene: TRBV5-6
abundance: NA
CDR3nt: TGTGCCAGCAGCTTGCGGGTGACAGGGGGCGTAACCTCCGCGGAAGCTTTCTTT
CDR3aa: CASSLRVTGGVTSAEAFF

j_gene: TRBJ2-1
d_gene: NA
v_gene: TRBV28
abundance: NA
CDR3nt: TGTGCCAGCAGTTTATTTGGGACTCGGAATGAGCAGTTCTTC
CDR3aa: CASSLFGTRNEQFF

j_gene: TRBJ1-2
d_gene: NA
v_gene: TRBV6-5
abundance: NA
CDR3nt: TGTGCCAGCAGAAGACAGACCCAATGGGACTATGGCTACACCTTC
CDR3aa: CASRRQTQWDYGYTF

j_gene: TRBJ2-3
d_gene: TRBD2
v_gene: TRBV27
abundance: NA
CDR3nt: TGTGCCAGCAGGCTAGCGGGACTCTTATTCACAGATACGCAGTATTTT
CDR3aa: CASRLAGLLFTDTQYF

j_gene: TRBJ1-1
d_gene: TRBD1
v_gene: TRBV6-5
abundance: NA
CDR3nt: TGTGCCAGCACCCGGACAGGGTTTGGCACTGAAGCTTTCTTT
CDR3aa: CASTRTGFGTEAFF

j_gene: TRBJ2-1
d_gene: TRBD2
v_gene: TRBV6-5
abundance: NA
CDR3nt: TGTGCCAGCAGGCTTGGGAGCGGGGGGTTCAATGAGCAGTTCTTC
CDR3aa: CASRLGSGGFNEQFF

j_gene: TRBJ2-3
d_gene: TRBD2
v_gene: TRBV12-3/TRBV12-4
abundance: NA
CDR3nt: TGTGCCAGCAGTTCGGGGGGGTTGCGGGATTTT
CDR3aa: CASSSGGLRDF

j_gene: TRBJ1-2
d_gene: TRBD1
v_gene: TRBV7-2
abundance: NA
CDR3nt: TGTGCCAGCAGCCCGGACAGGGGACAGTATGGCTACACCTTC
CDR3aa: CASSPDRGQYGYTF

j_gene: TRBJ2-5
d_gene: TRBD1
v_gene: TRBV5-1
abundance: NA
CDR3nt: TGCGCCAGCAGGACAGGGGGACAAGAGACCCAGTACTTC
CDR3aa: CASRTGGQETQYF

j_gene: TRBJ1-1
d_gene: NA
v_gene: TRBV18
abundance: NA
CDR3nt: TGTGCCAGCTTCCGCCAACAGGGAAACACTGAAGCTTTCTTT
CDR3aa: CASFRQQGNTEAFF

j_gene: TRBJ2-1
d_gene: TRBD2
v_gene: TRBV5-8
abundance: NA
CDR3nt: TGTGCCAGCAGCTTGGGCGGGAGCCGCCCCCAGCAGTTCTTC
CDR3aa: CASSLGGSRPQQFF

j_gene: TRBJ1-2
d_gene: TRBD1
v_gene: TRBV11-2
abundance: NA
CDR3nt: TGTGCCAGCAGCTCCCGACAGGGGGCGGCCTATGGCTACACCTTC
CDR3aa: CASSSRQGAAYGYTF

j_gene: TRBJ1-1
d_gene: TRBD1
v_gene: TRBV3-1/TRBV3-2
abundance: once
CDR3nt: TGTGCCAGCAGCCAAGGGACAGGGGTGAACACTGAAGCTTTCTTT
CDR3aa: CASSQGTGVNTEAFF

j_gene: TRBJ1-2
d_gene: TRBD1
v_gene: TRBV6-5
abundance: NA
CDR3nt: TGTGCCAGCAGTCGTGCAGGGGGCAACTATGGCTACACCTTC
CDR3aa: CASSRAGGNYGYTF

j_gene: TRBJ2-3
d_gene: TRBD2
v_gene: TRBV5-6
abundance: NA
CDR3nt: TGTGCCAGCAGCTTGAATATTTGGTCTAGCGGGAGAGCAGATACGCAGTATTTT
CDR3aa: CASSLNIWSSGRADTQYF

j_gene: TRBJ2-7
d_gene: TRBD1
v_gene: TRBV12-3/TRBV12-4
abundance: NA
CDR3nt: TGTGCCAGCAGTTTCGGCGGTCGACAGGGGCAGTACTTC
CDR3aa: CASSFGGRQGQYF

j_gene: TRBJ1-1
d_gene: TRBD1
v_gene: TRBV24-1
abundance: NA
CDR3nt: TGTGCCACCAGTGACCGGGACAGTGAAGCTTTCTTT
CDR3aa: CATSDRDSEAFF

j_gene: TRBJ2-7
d_gene: TRBD1
v_gene: TRBV28
abundance: NA
CDR3nt: TGTGCCAGCATTAGAACAGGGGCTGGTACGCAGTACTTC
CDR3aa: CASIRTGAGTQYF

j_gene: TRBJ1-2
d_gene: TRBD1
v_gene: TRBV19
abundance: NA
CDR3nt: TGTGCCAGTAGACTTGGACAGGGGGCAAAGGGCTACACCTTC
CDR3aa: CASRLGQGAKGYTF

j_gene: TRBJ2-7
d_gene: NA
v_gene: TRBV11-2
abundance: NA
CDR3nt: TGTGCCAGCAGCTTTTACTCAGGGCCTGCCTACGAGCAGTACTTC
CDR3aa: CASSFYSGPAYEQYF

j_gene: TRBJ2-1
d_gene: TRBD1
v_gene: TRBV5-4
abundance: NA
CDR3nt: TGTGCCAGCAGCCAGGACAGGGGGCCCTACAATGAGCAGTTCTTC
CDR3aa: CASSQDRGPYNEQFF

j_gene: TRBJ2-1
d_gene: NA
v_gene: TRBV10-3
abundance: NA
CDR3nt: TGTGCCATCAGACCTTCGGGGAGCTCCTACAATGAGCAGTTCTTC
CDR3aa: CAIRPSGSSYNEQFF

j_gene: TRBJ2-4
d_gene: NA
v_gene: TRBV4-1
abundance: once
CDR3nt: TGCGCCAGCAGCCAAGATAGCGCAGGGGTAACCAAAAACATTCAGTACTTC
CDR3aa: CASSQDSAGVTKNIQYF

j_gene: TRBJ1-1
d_gene: NA
v_gene: TRBV7-9
abundance: NA
CDR3nt: TGTGCCAGCAGCACGGGACTCTTCCTCCGAGTTTTCTTT
CDR3aa: CASSTGLFLRVFF

j_gene: TRBJ1-2
d_gene: NA
v_gene: TRBV28
abundance: NA
CDR3nt: TGTGCCAGCAGTTTGAAGTTGGTTGGAGATGGCTACACCTTC
CDR3aa: CASSLKLVGDGYTF

j_gene: TRBJ1-5
d_gene: NA
v_gene: TRBV7-6
abundance: NA
CDR3nt: TGTGCCAGCAGCTCAGACAATCAGCCCCAGCATTTT
CDR3aa: CASSSDNQPQHF

j_gene: TRBJ1-4
d_gene: NA
v_gene: TRBV7-9
abundance: NA
CDR3nt: TGTGCCAGCAGCTTAGGTACAACTAATGAAAAACTGTTTTTT
CDR3aa: CASSLGTTNEKLFF

j_gene: TRBJ2-1
d_gene: NA
v_gene: TRBV27
abundance: NA
CDR3nt: TGTGCCAGCATGCCGTGGAGGGATGGGTACAATGAGCAGTTCTTC
CDR3aa: CASMPWRDGYNEQFF

j_gene: TRBJ2-1
d_gene: TRBD2
v_gene: TRBV5-4
abundance: NA
CDR3nt: TGTGCCAGCAGCTTGCAGCGGGGCGATGAGCAGTTCTTC
CDR3aa: CASSLQRGDEQFF

j_gene: TRBJ1-3
d_gene: NA
v_gene: TRBV9
abundance: NA
CDR3nt: TGTGCCAGCAGCGTAGAGGAGCAAACTGGAAACACCATATATTTT
CDR3aa: CASSVEEQTGNTIYF

j_gene: TRBJ1-4
d_gene: NA
v_gene: TRBV28
abundance: NA
CDR3nt: TGTGCCAGCAGTTATGGGAGTCGAGGCGAAAAACTGTTTTTT
CDR3aa: CASSYGSRGEKLFF